Each of the 10 T cell receptor beta chains below was sequenced from the same sample in a study of early T cells in non-severe SARS-CoV-2 infection. TCRdb independently ran MiXCR on the 5' RACE reads; one entry per CDR3 protein. The table shows roughly 38,000 distinct CDR3 sequences, with approximately 6% occurring only once. This material consisted of whole blood, taken at baseline. The receptors originated from an adult who was a healthcare worker with PCR-confirmed SARS-CoV-2 infection or an uninfected control (not recorded which).

At least ten counts were recorded for this clonotype. The genes are TRBV7-2 and TRBJ2-7, with 7 bases aligning to TRBD2. Unmatched junction bases numbered 9, after V lost 4 bases and J lost 6 bases. The CDR3 length is 14 residues. The germline V gene has CDR1 SGHTA and CDR2 FQGNSA. DNA for the CDR3: TGTGCCAGCAGCTCAATAGGACTAGTAGGCGAGCAGTACTTC. Protein product: CASSSIGLVGEQYF.

This clonotype showed up many times. The chain uses TRBV21-1 and TRBJ1-2. TRBV21-1 is noted as a pseudogene. The CDR3 has 15 amino acids. CDR3 sequence (DNA): TGTGCCAGCAGCATCCGTCCTAGGAAGTGCTATGGCTACACCTTC. Protein sequence: CASSIRPRKCYGYTF.

This clonotype has a count of ten or more. V and J are TRBV12-3 or TRBV12-4 and TRBJ2-2, with a possible D match to TRBD1 (5 bases). The CDR3 covers 14 residues. Trimming stripped 6 bases from V and 4 bases from J, with 12 bases between. CDR3 bases: TGTGCCAGCAGAAAGAACAGGAGCACCGGGGAGCTGTTTTTT. Its protein is CASRKNRSTGELFF.

This clonotype has at least ten counts. The chain is built from TRBV7-2 and TRBJ2-3; D is unresolved. Trimming shortened V by 1 base and J by 4 bases, and 9 bases separated the two germline ends. The germline CDR1 and CDR2 sequences are SGHTA and FQGNSA. CDR3 size: 14 residues. Written as DNA, the CDR3 is TGTGCCAGCAGCTTAGGACCCCAGCCAGATACGCAGTATTTT. Protein: CASSLGPQPDTQYF.

The chain employs TRBV4-1 and TRBJ1-5, with D maybe TRBD1 (5 bases). CDR3 length: 14 amino acids. The V and J ends lost 0 bases and 4 bases respectively, with 7 bases between them. Germline CDR1 reads MGHRA; CDR2 reads YSYEKL. Here the CDR3 reads CASSQDRGNQPQHF. As DNA, the CDR3 is TGCGCCAGCAGCCAAGATAGGGGAAATCAGCCCCAGCATTTT.

This clonotype was counted many times. The chain uses TRBV29-1 and TRBJ2-1; D may be TRBD2 (6 bases). CDR3 length equals 15 residues. With 6 bases removed from V and 5 bases from J, the gap between germline ends came to 20 bases. Germline V lookup: CDR1 SQVTM, CDR2 ANQGSEA. The CDR3 loop reads CSVASHGSFNNEQFF. In DNA, the CDR3 is TGCAGCGTGGCCTCTCACGGGAGTTTCAACAATGAGCAGTTCTTC.

In this sample, this clonotype turned up many times. The CDR3 protein is CATSDPGPQADTQYF. For the CDR3, the DNA is TGTGCCACCAGTGATCCCGGGCCCCAGGCGGATACGCAGTATTTT. This chain uses TRBV24-1 with TRBJ2-3, with no clear D. CDR1 is KGHDR, CDR2 SFDVKD, per germline. V was clipped by 3 bases and J by 6 bases, with 15 bases between them. This CDR3 is 15 amino acids long.

This clonotype was found many times. The chain recombines TRBV20-1 with TRBJ2-5; 8 bases are a match to TRBD2. The CDR3 loop spans 15 amino acids. Losses at the gene ends were 4 bases for V and 6 bases for J; bases not matched to a gene: 13. Germline assignment: CDR1 DFQATT and CDR2 SNEGSKA (reference sequence). CDR3 nucleotides: TGCAGTGCTACCCAACCAGCGGGAGCCGATCAGACCCAGTACTTC. This codes for CSATQPAGADQTQYF.

The J gene is TRBJ2-1, the V gene TRBV3-1; D gene unclear. The length of the CDR3 is 15 residues. Trimming left V 6 bases short and J 2 bases short, with 14 bases between. Germline V gene sequence: CDR1 LGHDT, CDR2 YNNKEL (reference sequence). This chain's CDR3 is CASSLSRSPYNEQFF. The CDR3 DNA is TGTGCCAGCAGTCTCTCACGGAGCCCCTACAATGAGCAGTTCTTC.

This clonotype was detected ten times or more. The CDR3 region has the DNA TGTGCCAGCAGCTTAATGGGGATCACCGGGGAGCTGTTTTTT. Protein sequence: CASSLMGITGELFF. The chain is built from TRBV7-8 and TRBJ2-2; no reliable D call. CDR1 and CDR2 from the germline V gene are SGHVS and FQNEAQ. Trimming removed 2 bases from V and 4 bases from J, with 8 bases in between. The CDR3 length is 14 residues.